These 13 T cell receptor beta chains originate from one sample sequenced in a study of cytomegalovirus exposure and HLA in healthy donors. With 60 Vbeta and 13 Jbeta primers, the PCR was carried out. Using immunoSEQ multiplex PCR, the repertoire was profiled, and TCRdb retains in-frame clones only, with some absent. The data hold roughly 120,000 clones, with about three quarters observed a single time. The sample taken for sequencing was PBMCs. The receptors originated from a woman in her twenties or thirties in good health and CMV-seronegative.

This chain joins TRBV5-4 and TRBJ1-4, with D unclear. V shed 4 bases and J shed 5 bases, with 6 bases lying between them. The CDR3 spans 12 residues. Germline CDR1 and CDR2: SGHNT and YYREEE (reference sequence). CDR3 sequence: CASSPGNEKLFF. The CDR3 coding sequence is TGTGCCAGCAGCCCAGGAAATGAAAAACTGTTTTTT.

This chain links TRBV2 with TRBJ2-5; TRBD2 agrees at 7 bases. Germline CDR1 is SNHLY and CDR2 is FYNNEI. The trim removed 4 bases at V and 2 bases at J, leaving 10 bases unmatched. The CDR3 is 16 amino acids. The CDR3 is CASSGLVAGPQETQYF. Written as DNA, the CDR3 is TGTGCCAGCAGTGGATTGGTAGCGGGTCCACAAGAGACCCAGTACTTC.

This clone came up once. The CDR3 loop reads CASSHRTGEYGNTIYF. The CDR3 nucleotides are TGTGCCAGCAGCCACCGAACAGGGGAGTACGGAAACACCATATATTTT. The rearrangement joins TRBV7-9 to TRBJ1-3, with 7 bases lining up with TRBD1. The CDR3 runs 16 residues. J lost 4 bases, V lost 5 bases, and 11 bases had no gene match. Germline assignment: CDR1 SEHNR and CDR2 FQNEAQ (reference sequence).

The CDR3 spells CASSQTTSGEYEQYF. CDR3 nucleotide sequence: TGCGCCAGCAGCCAAACGACTAGCGGAGAATACGAGCAGTACTTC. The rearrangement uses TRBV4-1 and TRBJ2-7, with 9 bases lining up with TRBD2. This CDR3 spans 15 amino acids. The J segment lost 4 bases and the V segment lost 2 bases, leaving 6 bases of the junction unmatched. In germline, CDR1 is MGHRA, CDR2 YSYEKL.

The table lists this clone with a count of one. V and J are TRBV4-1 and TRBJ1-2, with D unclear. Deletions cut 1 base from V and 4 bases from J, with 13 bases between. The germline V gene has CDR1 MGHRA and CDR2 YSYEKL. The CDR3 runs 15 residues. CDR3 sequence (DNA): TGCGCCAGCAGCCAAGCGTCGGGAGATCTCTATGGCTACACCTTC. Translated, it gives CASSQASGDLYGYTF.

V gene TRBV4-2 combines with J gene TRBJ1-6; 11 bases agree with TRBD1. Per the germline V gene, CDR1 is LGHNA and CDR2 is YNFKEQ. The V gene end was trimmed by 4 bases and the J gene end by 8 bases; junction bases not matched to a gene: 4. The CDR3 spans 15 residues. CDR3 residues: CASSPGQGEYSPLHF. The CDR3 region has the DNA TGTGCCAGCAGCCCGGGACAGGGGGAGTATTCACCCCTCCACTTT.

CDR3: CASSLTGLHTEAFF. The CDR3 DNA is TGTGCCAGCAGTTTAACAGGGTTGCACACTGAAGCTTTCTTT. The gene calls are TRBV27 and TRBJ1-1; the D gene is possibly TRBD1 (6 bases). CDR3 size: 14 residues. V was pared by 2 bases and J by 3 bases, with 10 bases between. Germline V lookup: CDR1 MNHEY, CDR2 SMNVEV (reference sequence).

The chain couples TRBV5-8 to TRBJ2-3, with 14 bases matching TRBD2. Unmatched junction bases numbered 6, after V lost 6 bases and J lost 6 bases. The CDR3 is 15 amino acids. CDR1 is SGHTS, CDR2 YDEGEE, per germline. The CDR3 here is CASTMGLAGADTQYF. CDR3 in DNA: TGTGCCAGCACCATGGGACTAGCGGGAGCGGATACGCAGTATTTT.

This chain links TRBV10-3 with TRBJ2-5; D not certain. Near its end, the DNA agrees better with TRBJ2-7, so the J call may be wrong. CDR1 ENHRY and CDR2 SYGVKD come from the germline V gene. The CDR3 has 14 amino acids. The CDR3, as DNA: TGTGCCATCTACGAGGATACCCCATACTACGAGCAGTACTTC. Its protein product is CAIYEDTPYYEQYF.

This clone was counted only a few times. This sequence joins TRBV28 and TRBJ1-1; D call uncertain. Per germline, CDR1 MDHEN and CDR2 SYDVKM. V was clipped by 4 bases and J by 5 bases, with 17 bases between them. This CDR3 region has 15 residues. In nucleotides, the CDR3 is TGTGCCAGCAGTTCAAATACAGCAGCGGGGACTGAAGCTTTCTTT. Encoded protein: CASSSNTAAGTEAFF.

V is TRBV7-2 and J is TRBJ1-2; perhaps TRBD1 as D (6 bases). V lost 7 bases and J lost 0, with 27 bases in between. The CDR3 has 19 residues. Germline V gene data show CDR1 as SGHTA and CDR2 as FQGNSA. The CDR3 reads CASTARQARGLGANYGYTF. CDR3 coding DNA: TGTGCCAGCACCGCGAGACAGGCTCGAGGATTGGGAGCTAACTATGGCTACACCTTC.

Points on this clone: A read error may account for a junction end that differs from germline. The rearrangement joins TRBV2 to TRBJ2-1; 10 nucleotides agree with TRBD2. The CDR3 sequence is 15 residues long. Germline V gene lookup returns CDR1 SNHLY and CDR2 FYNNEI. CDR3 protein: CASSQAGGAYNEQFF. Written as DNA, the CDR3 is TGTGCCAGCAGTCAAGCGGGGGGGGCTTACAATGAGCAGTTCTTC.

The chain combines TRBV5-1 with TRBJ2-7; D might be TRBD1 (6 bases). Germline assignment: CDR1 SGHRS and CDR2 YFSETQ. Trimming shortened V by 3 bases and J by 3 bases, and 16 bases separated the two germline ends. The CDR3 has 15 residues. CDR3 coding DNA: TGCGCCAGCAGCTATCTCCAGGACAGCTACTACGAGCAGTACTTC. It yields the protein CASSYLQDSYYEQYF. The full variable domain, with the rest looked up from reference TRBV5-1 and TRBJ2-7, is KAGVTQTPRYLIKTRGQQVTLSCSPISGHRSVSWYQQTPGQGLQFLFEYFSETQRNKGNFPGRFSGRQFSNSRSEMNVSTLELGDSALYLCASSYLQDSYYEQYFGPGTRLTVT.